Listed here are 21 T cell receptor beta chains from one sample, sequenced in a study of cytomegalovirus exposure and HLA in healthy donors. The PCR had 60 Vbeta and 13 Jbeta primers. This table comes from immunoSEQ multiplex PCR, and its TCRdb copy is limited to in-frame clones, with some not included. The sample lists roughly 200,000 clones, 75% to 90% occurring once. The sequencing sample was made of PBMCs. Source of these receptors: a woman aged 40 to 50 in good health and CMV-seronegative.

This clone was recorded once. The chain couples TRBV7-3 to TRBJ1-1, with 7 bases lining up with TRBD1. The germline CDR1 and CDR2 sequences are SGHTA and FQGTGA. V was pared by 8 bases and J by 4 bases, with 13 bases of the junction left unmatched. The CDR3 consists of 15 residues. CDR3 nucleotides: TGTGCCAGCCTCCCCGGGTCAGGGGGGTTCACTGAAGCTTTCTTT. Translating gives CASLPGSGGFTEAFF.

The rearrangement links TRBV19 to TRBJ1-2, with 7 bases that match TRBD1. Germline CDR1 and CDR2: LNHDA and SQIVND (reference sequence). CDR3 length: 16 amino acids. The V gene end was trimmed by 0 bases and the J gene end by 6 bases; junction bases not matched to a gene: 10. CDR3 loop: CASSIDRGTRMDGYTF. CDR3 in DNA: TGTGCCAGTAGTATAGACAGGGGGACTCGCATGGATGGCTACACCTTC.

The CDR3 sequence: CASSPRGSQNTEAFF. For the CDR3, the DNA is TGTGCCAGCAGTCCCCGAGGCAGCCAGAACACTGAAGCTTTCTTT. The gene calls are TRBV28 and TRBJ1-1; D unresolved. Trimming stripped 5 bases from V and 1 base from J, with 14 bases between. The CDR3 has 15 amino acids. Germline V CDR1 and CDR2: MDHEN, SYDVKM.

CDR3 nucleotides: TGTGCCAGTGCGTTTTTACTAAGCAATCAGCCCCAGCATTTT. Encoded protein: CASAFLLSNQPQHF. V usage is TRBV19 and J usage is TRBJ1-5; unclear D gene. Trimming removed 8 bases from V and 1 base from J, with 12 bases in between. CDR3 length: 14 amino acids. Germline CDR1 is LNHDA and CDR2 is SQIVND (reference sequence).

CDR3 coding DNA: TGTGCCAGCAGCCCGCTGGGGGGGAAGAACACTGAAGCTTTCTTT. It translates to CASSPLGGKNTEAFF. The V gene is TRBV7-8, the J gene TRBJ1-1, with D perhaps matching TRBD1 (5 bases). V was trimmed by 5 bases and J by 1 base, leaving 14 bases between them. The CDR3 consists of 15 residues. The germline V gene encodes CDR1 SGHVS and CDR2 FQNEAQ.

The V call is TRBV6-4, the J call TRBJ2-1, with 7 bases identical to TRBD2. J was trimmed by 1 base and V by 1 base; bases with no gene match: 1. Germline assignment: CDR1 MRHNA and CDR2 SNTAGT. CDR3 size: 15 residues. The CDR3 DNA reads as TGTGCCAGCAGTGACTTAGCGGGTTCCTACAATGAGCAGTTCTTC. It specifies CASSDLAGSYNEQFF.

The J gene is TRBJ1-5, the V gene TRBV10-3, with a possible D match to TRBD1 (6 bases). This CDR3 has 16 residues. The V gene lost 2 bases and the J gene lost 2 bases, with 13 bases spanning the gap. CDR1 and CDR2 from the germline V gene are ENHRY and SYGVKD. The CDR3 reads CAISERGGSGNQPQHF. The CDR3 nucleotides are TGTGCCATCAGTGAGAGGGGGGGCTCTGGCAATCAGCCCCAGCATTTT.

The V and J genes are TRBV11-3 and TRBJ2-1; 7 nucleotides line up with TRBD1. CDR1 is SGHNT and CDR2 is YENEEA in the germline V gene. The CDR3 consists of 13 residues. J lost 7 bases, V lost 2 bases, and 2 bases had no gene match. The CDR3 sequence: CASSLTGVNEQFF. CDR3 nucleotide sequence: TGTGCCAGCAGCTTAACAGGGGTTAATGAGCAGTTCTTC.

The V call is TRBV2, the J call TRBJ2-1; TRBD1 matches at 10 bases. The CDR3 extends over 15 amino acids. Germline V gives CDR1 SNHLY, CDR2 FYNNEI. Unmatched junction bases numbered 10, after V lost 7 bases and J lost 7 bases. The CDR3 region is CASTPETGGWNEQFF. As DNA, the CDR3 is TGTGCCAGCACCCCAGAGACAGGGGGCTGGAATGAGCAGTTCTTC.

The V and J genes are TRBV11-2 and TRBJ2-6, with 9 nucleotides matching TRBD1. CDR3 length: 18 residues. Unmatched junction bases numbered 8, after V lost 5 bases and J lost 0 bases. Germline CDR1 SGHAT, CDR2 FQNNGV. The CDR3 DNA is TGTGCCAGCAGCCCTCGTGGACAGGGGCTCTCTGGGGCCAACGTCCTGACTTTC. Translated, it gives CASSPRGQGLSGANVLTF.

The chain is built from TRBV28 and TRBJ1-1; D is unclear. Trimming removed 4 bases from V and 5 bases from J, with 14 bases in between. The CDR3 runs 14 residues. Germline V gene data show CDR1 as MDHEN and CDR2 as SYDVKM. This chain's CDR3 is CASSSGASGTEAFF. The CDR3 DNA follows: TGTGCCAGCAGTTCCGGTGCTAGCGGTACTGAAGCTTTCTTT.

This clone was observed once. This chain connects TRBV7-9 to TRBJ1-5; tentatively, D is TRBD1 (5 bases). V was pared by 4 bases and J by 6 bases, with 13 bases between. The length of the CDR3 is 14 residues. CDR1 and CDR2 from the germline V gene are SEHNR and FQNEAQ (reference sequence). The CDR3: CASSSDWTPQPQHF. The CDR3 DNA follows: TGTGCCAGCAGCTCAGACTGGACACCTCAGCCCCAGCATTTT.

This chain connects TRBV6-5 to TRBJ2-5; perhaps TRBD2 as D (5 bases). The V end was cut by 1 base, the J end by 5 bases, with 11 bases between. The CDR3 length is 14 residues. In germline, CDR1 is MNHEY, CDR2 SVGAGI. The DNA for the CDR3 is TGTGCCAGCAGTTACTTGGGGTCGGGGGAGACCCAGTACTTC. Amino acid sequence: CASSYLGSGETQYF.

V gene TRBV7-9 combines with J gene TRBJ2-2; TRBD1 is a possible D gene (5 bases). The V end was cut by 3 bases, the J end by 8 bases, with 13 bases between. Germline assignment: CDR1 SEHNR and CDR2 FQNEAQ (reference sequence). This CDR3 spans 14 amino acids. CDR3 sequence reads: CASSFTDTGGELFF. The CDR3 DNA reads as TGTGCCAGCAGCTTCACGGACACAGGAGGGGAGCTGTTTTTT.

This chain uses TRBV30 with TRBJ1-1; a possible D gene is TRBD1 (5 bases). Germline assignment: CDR1 GTSNPN and CDR2 SVGIG (reference sequence). V lost 8 bases, J lost 4 bases, and 14 bases lay in between. This CDR3 is 12 amino acids long. CDR3 DNA sequence: TGTGCCAGCCGACAGTTGGTCACTGAAGCTTTCTTT. This codes for CASRQLVTEAFF.

The V call is TRBV9, the J call TRBJ2-7; D might be TRBD1 (6 bases). Germline CDR1 reads SGDLS; CDR2 reads YYNGEE. V was pared by 4 bases and J by 7 bases, with 12 bases between. This CDR3 region has 12 residues. CDR3 sequence: CASSTQRGEQYF. The CDR3 bases are TGTGCCAGCAGCACCCAAAGGGGGGAGCAGTACTTC.

The chain links TRBV19 to TRBJ1-1; 7 nucleotides agree with TRBD1. This CDR3 is 14 amino acids long. Germline CDR1 LNHDA, CDR2 SQIVND (reference sequence). V gave up 3 bases and J gave up 6 bases; unmatched junction bases: 7. As DNA, the CDR3 is TGTGCCAGTAGTATTAAGGGGGCGCTCTCTGAAGCTTTCTTT. This translates into CASSIKGALSEAFF.

In DNA form, the CDR3 reads TGTGCCAGCAGCTTAGTCGGCGGCTTCACCTACGAGCAGTACTTC. Translating gives CASSLVGGFTYEQYF. This chain uses TRBV7-9 with TRBJ2-5; D gene unclear. The DNA end lines up better with TRBJ2-7; the J call may be wrong. Germline assignment: CDR1 SEHNR and CDR2 FQNEAQ (reference sequence). This CDR3 is 15 amino acids long.

The chain has TRBV10-3 and TRBJ2-7; the D gene is possibly TRBD1 (7 bases). The CDR3 sequence is 14 residues long. The germline V gene has CDR1 ENHRY and CDR2 SYGVKD. V gave up 6 bases and J gave up 2 bases, with 14 bases separating them. CDR3 protein: CAISSQGGPYEQYF. The CDR3, as DNA: TGTGCCATCAGCTCCCAGGGGGGCCCCTACGAGCAGTACTTC.

The CDR3 bases are TGTGCCGCCTCGACAGGGGGCCTATCCTACAATGAGCAGTTCTTC. Residues: CAASTGGLSYNEQFF. The chain combines TRBV5-4 with TRBJ2-1; TRBD1 agrees at 10 bases. V lost 10 bases to trimming and J lost 1 base; unmatched junction nucleotides: 8. The CDR3 contains 15 residues. Germline assignment: CDR1 SGHNT and CDR2 YYREEE (reference sequence).

The rearrangement joins TRBV19 to TRBJ2-7; D ambiguous. Germline CDR1 LNHDA, CDR2 SQIVND (reference sequence). This CDR3 is 12 amino acids long. With 5 bases removed from V and 4 bases from J, the gap between germline ends came to 9 bases. The CDR3 reads CASSGHGYEQYF. The CDR3 DNA reads TGTGCCAGTAGTGGCCACGGGTACGAGCAGTACTTC. The whole variable domain, filled in from reference TRBV19 and TRBJ2-7, reads DGGITQSPKYLFRKEGQNVTLSCEQNLNHDAMYWYRQDPGQGLRLIYYSQIVNDFQKGDIAEGYSVSREKKESFPLTVTSAQKNPTAFYLCASSGHGYEQYFGPGTRLTVT.